The 19 T cell receptor beta chains reported below all come from one sample, sequenced in a study of OX40 agonist ivuxolimab in advanced cancers. TCRdb's table, derived via immunoSEQ multiplex PCR, lists solely in-frame clones and lacks some. The sample holds fewer than 85,000 clones, around 92% seen once. The sample in question was CD4+ or CD8+ T cells sorted from blood, obtained in a trial of the OX40 agonist ivuxolimab. The receptors derive from an adult with an advanced solid tumor such as melanoma, head and neck, liver or kidney cancer.

The rearrangement uses TRBV5-4 and TRBJ2-2; a possible D gene is TRBD2 (6 bases). CDR3 length equals 12 residues. Germline V gene lookup returns CDR1 SGHNT and CDR2 YYREEE (reference sequence). The V end was cut by 2 bases, the J end by 8 bases, with 7 bases between. CDR3 DNA sequence: TGTGCCAGCAGCTTCGGACTAGGGGAGCTGTTTTTT. Translation gives CASSFGLGELFF.

Only one count was recorded for this clone. The gene calls are TRBV5-1 and TRBJ2-5; the match to TRBD1 covers 8 bases. Germline values: CDR1 SGHRS, CDR2 YFSETQ. This CDR3 spans 15 amino acids. The V gene end was trimmed by 2 bases and the J gene end by 5 bases; junction bases not matched to a gene: 8. CDR3 in DNA: TGCGCCAGCAGCTTTTCGTCAGGGGGCTATGAGACCCAGTACTTC. Its protein is CASSFSSGGYETQYF.

The chain joins TRBV11-1 to TRBJ1-2, with 10 bases aligning to TRBD1. The V segment lost 1 base and the J segment 6 bases; nucleotides outside the gene matches: 2. There are 14 residues in the CDR3. CDR1 and CDR2 (germline): SGHAT, FQDESV (reference sequence). CDR3 nucleotides: TGTGCCAGCAGCTTAGACGGGACAGGGGATGGCTACACCTTC. It codes for CASSLDGTGDGYTF.

This clone appeared a few times. Other nucleotide sequences in the sample specify the same CDR3. The chain uses TRBV7-9 and TRBJ2-7, with D unresolved. The CDR3 covers 13 residues. Germline assignment: CDR1 SEHNR and CDR2 FQNEAQ (reference sequence). Trimming removed 2 bases from V and 1 base from J, with 6 bases in between. The CDR3 DNA sequence: TGTGCCAGCAGCTTACCAGGTTCCTACGAGCAGTACTTC. Protein product: CASSLPGSYEQYF.

The gene calls are TRBV9 and TRBJ1-2; TRBD1 aligns across 10 bases. In germline, CDR1 is SGDLS, CDR2 YYNGEE. V lost 0 bases and J lost 8; bases outside the gene matches: 10. This CDR3 is 16 amino acids long. CDR3 loop: CASSVGWDRGLEGYTF. Here the CDR3 DNA reads TGTGCCAGCAGCGTAGGGTGGGACAGGGGTCTGGAAGGCTACACCTTC.

The genes are TRBV19 and TRBJ2-7, with TRBD2 matching over 7 bases. J lost 0 bases, V lost 9 bases, and 5 bases had no gene match. Germline V gene sequence: CDR1 LNHDA, CDR2 SQIVND (reference sequence). The CDR3 runs to 13 residues. The CDR3, as DNA: TGTGCCAGCGGAGCGGGGAGCTCCTACGAGCAGTACTTC. Translating gives CASGAGSSYEQYF.

This chain joins TRBV11-3 and TRBJ2-1; no clear D. The CDR3 is 15 amino acids. From germline, CDR1 is SGHNT and CDR2 YENEEA. V dropped 1 base and J dropped 0 bases, with 7 bases sitting between them. The CDR3 reads CASSLAPGSYNEQFF. The CDR3 DNA reads TGTGCCAGCAGCTTAGCCCCCGGCTCCTACAATGAGCAGTTCTTC.

The V gene is TRBV5-6, the J gene TRBJ1-5; 8 bases align to TRBD1. Losses at the gene ends were 4 bases for V and 9 bases for J; bases not matched to a gene: 9. Germline V gene sequence: CDR1 SGHDT, CDR2 YYEEEE. This CDR3 is built from 14 residues. CDR3 bases: TGTGCCAGCAGCCGAGGGACAGGAAGTCTGCCCCAGCATTTT. It yields the protein CASSRGTGSLPQHF. Using reference TRBV5-6 and TRBJ1-5 for the parts outside the CDR3, the full variable domain is DAGVTQSPTHLIKTRGQQVTLRCSPKSGHDTVSWYQQALGQGPQFIFQYYEEEERQRGNFPDRFSGHQFPNYSSELNVNALLLGDSALYLCASSRGTGSLPQHFGDGTRLSIL.

This clone has more than one count but fewer than ten. CDR3 sequence reads: CASSPTTGAYEQYF. In nucleotides, the CDR3 is TGCGCCAGCAGCCCCACGACAGGGGCATACGAGCAGTACTTC. J is TRBJ2-7 and V is TRBV4-1, with TRBD1 matching over 8 bases. This CDR3 spans 14 amino acids. V was clipped by 4 bases and J by 4 bases; unmatched bases: 6. CDR1 is MGHRA and CDR2 is YSYEKL in the germline V gene.

V and J are TRBV5-4 and TRBJ2-1; TRBD2 might be the D (5 bases). Looked up from germline, CDR1 is SGHNT and CDR2 is YYREEE (reference sequence). The CDR3 runs to 13 residues. Trimming cost V 5 bases and J 3 bases, with 9 bases left between them. CDR3: CASRNRGYNEQFF. As DNA, the CDR3 is TGTGCCAGCAGAAACCGGGGCTACAATGAGCAGTTCTTC. Full variable domain (outside the CDR3, taken from reference TRBV5-4 and TRBJ2-1): ETGVTQSPTHLIKTRGQQVTLRCSSQSGHNTVSWYQQALGQGPQFIFQYYREEENGRGNFPPRFSGLQFPNYSSELNVNALELDDSALYLCASRNRGYNEQFFGPGTRLTVL.

The V call is TRBV5-6, the J call TRBJ2-3, with 9 nucleotides matching TRBD2. CDR3 length: 15 amino acids. Trimming at V came to 0 bases and at J to 1 base, leaving 0 bases not matched to a gene. Germline CDR1 and CDR2: SGHDT and YYEEEE. The chain's CDR3 is CASSLASGGTDTQYF. As DNA, the CDR3 is TGTGCCAGCAGCTTGGCTAGCGGGGGCACAGATACGCAGTATTTT.

The sample holds one count of this clone. The gene calls are TRBV5-1 and TRBJ2-7, with 8 bases lining up with TRBD2. This CDR3 contains 13 residues. Germline trimming cut 0 bases from V and 6 bases from J; bases unmatched to any gene: 2. CDR1 is SGHRS, CDR2 YFSETQ, per germline. For the CDR3, the DNA is TGCGCCAGCAGCTTGGCGGGGGGGCTCGAGCAGTACTTC. Encoded protein: CASSLAGGLEQYF.

The CDR3 is CASSHGQYNEQFF. As DNA, the CDR3 is TGTGCCAGCAGCCACGGACAGTACAATGAGCAGTTCTTC. The chain joins TRBV7-2 to TRBJ2-1, with a tentative D call TRBD1 (6 bases). V was pared by 5 bases and J by 4 bases, with 9 bases between. From germline, CDR1 is SGHTA and CDR2 FQGNSA. This CDR3 has 13 residues. The full variable domain, with the rest looked up from reference TRBV7-2 and TRBJ2-1, is GAGVSQSPSNKVTEKGKDVELRCDPISGHTALYWYRQSLGQGLEFLIYFQGNSAPDKSGLPSDRFSAERTGGSVSTLTIQRTQQEDSAVYLCASSHGQYNEQFFGPGTRLTVL.

V and J are TRBV11-2 and TRBJ2-3, with D unresolved. Germline CDR1 reads SGHAT; CDR2 reads FQNNGV. This CDR3 is 13 amino acids long. The V gene lost 3 bases and the J gene lost 3 bases, with 7 bases spanning the gap. CDR3 loop: CASSFENTDTQYF. Here the CDR3 DNA reads TGTGCCAGCAGCTTTGAGAATACAGATACGCAGTATTTT.

CDR3 loop: CASSVGAGFYEQYF. The CDR3 DNA reads TGTGCCAGCAGCGTAGGCGCGGGATTCTACGAGCAGTACTTC. The chain has TRBV9 and TRBJ2-7, with D perhaps matching TRBD2 (6 bases). The ends were cut back, 0 bases at V and 3 bases at J, with 10 bases in the middle. There are 14 residues in the CDR3. Germline V gene lookup returns CDR1 SGDLS and CDR2 YYNGEE.

The chain carries TRBV4-3 and TRBJ2-5; D call uncertain. Trimming removed 0 bases at V and 4 bases at J, with 12 bases between. CDR1 LGHNA and CDR2 YSLEER come from the germline V gene. The length of the CDR3 is 15 residues. CDR3 amino acids: CASSQEVPSIETQYF. CDR3 DNA sequence: TGCGCCAGCAGCCAAGAGGTTCCGAGCATAGAGACCCAGTACTTC.

This clone was counted a single time. The chain carries TRBV9 and TRBJ2-7; 8 nucleotides match TRBD2. With 3 bases clipped from V and 5 bases from J, the junction kept 7 bases outside the gene matches. Germline CDR1 SGDLS, CDR2 YYNGEE. The CDR3 sequence is 14 residues long. The chain's CDR3 is CASSAGLEFHEQYF. For the CDR3, the DNA is TGTGCCAGCAGCGCGGGACTAGAGTTCCACGAGCAGTACTTC.

In DNA, the CDR3 is TGTGCCAGTGGGACTAGCGTAACGGCAGATACGCAGTATTTT. Its translation: CASGTSVTADTQYF. The genes are TRBV19 and TRBJ2-3, with 10 bases fitting TRBD2. The CDR3 runs 14 residues. The germline V gene has CDR1 LNHDA and CDR2 SQIVND (reference sequence). V shed 8 bases and J 4 bases; nucleotides not matched to a gene: 6. The full variable domain, rest sourced from reference TRBV19 and TRBJ2-3, is DGGITQSPKYLFRKEGQNVTLSCEQNLNHDAMYWYRQDPGQGLRLIYYSQIVNDFQKGDIAEGYSVSREKKESFPLTVTSAQKNPTAFYLCASGTSVTADTQYFGPGTRLTVL.

This chain connects TRBV4-2 to TRBJ1-3; TRBD1 aligns across 8 bases. The junction had 7 bases not matched to a gene; V was cut back by 3 bases and J by 6 bases. Germline lookup yields CDR1 LGHNA and CDR2 YNFKEQ. The CDR3 length is 15 residues. CDR3: CASSQAQGDPNTIYF. The CDR3 DNA follows: TGTGCCAGCAGCCAGGCACAGGGGGACCCAAACACCATATATTTT.